This T cell receptor (beta chain) derives from a study of T cell responses to AZD1222 COVID-19 vaccine. Study observations and caveats: Females made up more of the donors, who were largely white British, and clonal diversity may have come out too low. Among those given AZD1222, only five or six were seropositive at baseline. Spike-specific TCRs gained breadth and depth after people received two AZD1222 doses. The study sampled repertoires only after the peak T cell response.

Germline lookup yields CDR1 ENHRY and CDR2 SYGVKD. With 3 bases removed from V and 3 bases from J, the gap between germline ends came to 12 bases. This CDR3 is 14 amino acids long. About this clone: Its antigen is as yet unknown.

Only in-frame clones appear in the TCRdb table, and some are missing; sequencing was by immunoSEQ multiplex PCR. There are 150,000 or so clones in the sample; roughly 91% occur only once, and approximately 2.1% lies in the top ten. This sample comprised peripheral blood, obtained on day 0 of AZD1222 vaccination. The sequence was obtained from an adult in good health. This chain links TRBV10-3 with TRBJ2-7, with D perhaps matching TRBD1 (6 bases). The CDR3 here is CAISEARGDYEQYF. Written as DNA, the CDR3 is TGTGCCATCAGTGAAGCCAGGGGAGACTACGAGCAGTACTTC.